A single sample is the source of the 17 T cell receptor beta chains below, sequenced in a study of shared clonotypes between healthy human individuals. Naive CD8 cells lacked CD45RO, underwent positive selection for CCR7 and left out terminally differentiated effector memory CD45RA+ cells. Method: immunoSEQ multiplex PCR; TCRdb's copy keeps in-frame clones and lacks some. Of 2 million or so clones listed, about 95% are singletons. The sequenced sample was naive CD8+ T cells sorted from blood. The source of these receptors is a man aged 18-30 years in good health.

Comments on this clone: Other nucleotide sequences in the sample specify the same CDR3. The chain joins TRBV6-6 to TRBJ2-7; D remains unclear. Germline assignment: CDR1 MNHNY and CDR2 SVGAGI (reference sequence). The CDR3 extends over 14 amino acids. V dropped 0 bases and J dropped 1 base, with 7 bases sitting between them. CDR3 coding DNA: TGTGCCAGCAGTTACTCGGCAGGATCCTACGAGCAGTACTTC. Translation gives CASSYSAGSYEQYF.

This chain links TRBV27 with TRBJ1-1; 12 bases are shared with TRBD1. The germline V gene has CDR1 MNHEY and CDR2 SMNVEV (reference sequence). Trimming cost V 3 bases and J 3 bases; bases outside gene matches: 17. The CDR3 consists of 20 residues. The CDR3 DNA sequence: TGTGCCAGCAGTTTCACGCCGGGACAGGGGGCAGTTTCAAGGGACACTGAAGCTTTCTTT. It translates to CASSFTPGQGAVSRDTEAFF.

The V gene is TRBV29-1, the J gene TRBJ1-1; perhaps TRBD1 as D (6 bases). Germline V gives CDR1 SQVTM, CDR2 ANQGSEA. This CDR3 spans 13 amino acids. V was shortened by 3 bases and J by 7 bases, with 15 bases between the two germline ends. The CDR3, as DNA: TGCAGCGTTGATGCAGGGGAAGGGAGTGAAGCTTTCTTT. Translating gives CSVDAGEGSEAFF.

This sequence joins TRBV6-5 and TRBJ2-5; 14 bases match TRBD2. Per the germline V gene, CDR1 is MNHEY and CDR2 is SVGAGI. V lost 6 bases to trimming and J lost 9 bases; unmatched junction nucleotides: 9. The CDR3 contains 15 residues. The CDR3 DNA sequence: TGTGCCAGCAGCCGGACTAGCGGGAGGTTAGAATCCCAGTACTTC. It specifies CASSRTSGRLESQYF.

This chain links TRBV25-1 with TRBJ2-7; D unresolved. Germline V gene lookup returns CDR1 MGHDK and CDR2 SYGVNS. This CDR3 is built from 12 residues. Trimming removed 1 base from V and 5 bases from J, with 6 bases in between. The DNA for the CDR3 is TGTGCCAGCAGTGAATTAACGGACGAGCAGTACTTC. Translated, it gives CASSELTDEQYF.

V gene TRBV27 combines with J gene TRBJ2-1, with TRBD1 identical over 10 bases. V dropped 5 bases and J dropped 9; count of bases not matched to a gene: 4. The V gene's germline CDR1 is MNHEY and CDR2 SMNVEV (reference sequence). The CDR3 length is 13 residues. The CDR3 DNA sequence: TGTGCCAGCAGTCCTGGGACAGGGGTTGAGCAGTTCTTC. It is translated as CASSPGTGVEQFF.

The J gene is TRBJ1-3, the V gene TRBV4-1, with a possible D match to TRBD1 (6 bases). Germline-derived CDR1 and CDR2 are MGHRA and YSYEKL. The CDR3 loop spans 19 amino acids. The ends were cut back, 5 bases at V and 2 bases at J, with 25 bases in the middle. The CDR3 bases are TGCGCCAGCAGCAACAAGATTATAACAGGGAGAGTTCCTGGAAACACCATATATTTT. Translated, it gives CASSNKIITGRVPGNTIYF.

The J gene is TRBJ2-7, the V gene TRBV15; possible D gene TRBD2, 5 bases. The CDR3 runs to 16 residues. The V end was cut by 3 bases, the J end by 7 bases, with 22 bases between. CDR1 is LNHNV and CDR2 is YYDKDF in the germline V gene (reference sequence). The CDR3 reads CATSRDALTGSGEQYF. Here the CDR3 DNA reads TGTGCCACCAGCAGGGACGCCCTTACGGGATCGGGGGAGCAGTACTTC.

The chain is built from TRBV29-1 and TRBJ2-7; D gene unclear. Germline-derived CDR1 and CDR2 are SQVTM and ANQGSEA. CDR3 size: 15 residues. The V end lost 0 bases, the J end lost 0 bases, and 12 bases lay between the germline ends. The CDR3 DNA reads TGCAGCGTTGAAGACCCGGCCTTCTCCTCCTACGAGCAGTACTTC. Amino acids: CSVEDPAFSSYEQYF.

The chain is built from TRBV5-6 and TRBJ1-4; the D gene is possibly TRBD1 (5 bases). V lost 0 bases and J 8 bases, leaving 8 bases between the germline ends. Germline CDR1 SGHDT, CDR2 YYEEEE. CDR3 size: 13 residues. CDR3 loop: CASSLVAGEKLFF. CDR3 DNA sequence: TGTGCCAGCAGCTTGGTCGCAGGGGAAAAACTGTTTTTT.

The V and J genes are TRBV13 and TRBJ1-1; D remains unclear. CDR1 PRHDT and CDR2 FYEKMQ come from the germline V gene (reference sequence). This CDR3 comprises 13 residues. Trimming shortened V by 1 base and J by 6 bases, and 9 bases separated the two germline ends. The CDR3 reads CASSLDGGPEAFF. The CDR3 nucleotides are TGTGCCAGCAGCTTAGATGGAGGGCCTGAAGCTTTCTTT.

This chain joins TRBV27 and TRBJ2-7; TRBD1 matches 7 bases. Germline loops: CDR1 MNHEY, CDR2 SMNVEV (reference sequence). The CDR3 runs 15 residues. V gave up 5 bases and J gave up 2 bases; unmatched junction bases: 9. The CDR3 coding sequence is TGTGCCAGCAGTCCTGGGTGGGGACAGACCTACGAGCAGTACTTC. The encoded protein is CASSPGWGQTYEQYF.

The chain is built from TRBV18 and TRBJ1-1, with 10 bases fitting TRBD1. This CDR3 is 15 amino acids long. Germline lookup yields CDR1 KGHSH and CDR2 LQKENI. The J segment lost 11 bases and the V segment lost 4 bases, leaving 13 bases of the junction unmatched. The CDR3 region is CASSLGPGTGDGAFF. The CDR3 DNA sequence: TGTGCCAGCTCACTAGGTCCCGGGACAGGGGATGGGGCTTTCTTT.

The gene calls are TRBV4-1 and TRBJ2-5; TRBD1 is a possible D gene (6 bases). The CDR3 consists of 15 residues. Between the trimmed V and J ends, which lost 0 bases and 1 base, there was a span of 9 bases. The germline gives CDR1 MGHRA, CDR2 YSYEKL. The DNA for the CDR3 is TGCGCCAGCAGCCAAGAAGACAGGACCCAAGAGACCCAGTACTTC. It codes for CASSQEDRTQETQYF.

This chain connects TRBV9 to TRBJ2-5; TRBD1 aligns across 7 bases. This CDR3 spans 14 amino acids. Losses at the gene ends were 3 bases for V and 4 bases for J; bases not matched to a gene: 6. Germline V gene sequence: CDR1 SGDLS, CDR2 YYNGEE. The CDR3 DNA reads TGTGCCAGCAGCGCCGCAGACAGGGTAGAGACCCAGTACTTC. This gives the protein CASSAADRVETQYF. The entire variable domain, with the rest obtained from reference TRBV9 and TRBJ2-5, is as follows: DSGVTQTPKHLITATGQRVTLRCSPRSGDLSVYWYQQSLDQGLQFLIQYYNGEERAKGNILERFSAQQFPDLHSELNLSSLELGDSALYFCASSAADRVETQYFGPGTRLLVL.

CDR3 residues: CASSLCGTSGRDLRYEQYF. CDR3 in DNA: TGTGCCAGCAGTTTATGTGGGACTAGCGGGAGGGATCTTCGGTACGAGCAGTACTTC. The gene calls are TRBV27 and TRBJ2-7; TRBD2 matches at 16 bases. The CDR3 length is 19 residues. V was pared by 1 base and J by 4 bases, with 10 bases of the junction left unmatched. Germline loops: CDR1 MNHEY, CDR2 SMNVEV (reference sequence).

This chain connects TRBV9 to TRBJ2-2, with a tentative D call TRBD2 (5 bases). Germline V lookup: CDR1 SGDLS, CDR2 YYNGEE. The CDR3 is 15 residues long. V gave up 0 bases and J gave up 4 bases, with 10 bases separating them. The CDR3 DNA reads as TGTGCCAGCAGCGTAGGGCCAGCGGCCACCGGGGAGCTGTTTTTT. Translating gives CASSVGPAATGELFF.